One sample yielded the 10 T cell receptor beta chains listed below, sequenced in a study of lymphopenia after photon versus proton radiotherapy (dated by TCRdb to the late 2010s). Receptors were amplified or captured by the immunoSEQ multiplex PCR assay. In TCRdb, the immuneACCESS table is reduced to in-frame sequences with V and J assigned. These tables do not hold every clone; where another copy was compared, an unresolved V gene accounts for under half, and the others remain unexplained. Across this sample there are tens of thousands of clones, with 65% to 85% seen only once. Approximately 1.3% of the sample comes from the top ten. Material: peripheral blood, obtained from a patient treated with proton-based radiotherapy. These receptors all come from a man in his 60s with pancreatic cancer.

This clone was observed a handful of times. The chain recombines TRBV9 with TRBJ2-1; D not resolved. The CDR3 length is 13 residues. The germline gives CDR1 SGDLS, CDR2 YYNGEE. V was pared by 0 bases and J by 8 bases, with 9 bases between. The CDR3 coding sequence is TGTGCCAGCAGCGTAGATATTAGGGATGAGCAGTTCTTC. It is translated as CASSVDIRDEQFF.

V usage is TRBV6-1 and J usage is TRBJ1-2; no reliable D call. Germline V gene sequence: CDR1 MNHNS, CDR2 SASEGT. V lost 4 bases and J 7 bases, leaving 10 bases between the germline ends. The CDR3 length is 12 residues. As DNA, the CDR3 is TGTGCCAGCAGTGCGGATCCCAGTGGCTACACCTTC. Protein sequence: CASSADPSGYTF.

The chain joins TRBV6-5 to TRBJ2-3; a weak D match, TRBD2 (5 bases). The CDR3 totals 14 residues. V was cut by 0 bases and J by 9 bases, with 13 bases left in between. Germline V lookup: CDR1 MNHEY, CDR2 SVGAGI. The CDR3: CASSYSIGKSTQYF. The CDR3 nucleotides are TGTGCCAGCAGTTACTCGATCGGGAAGTCGACGCAGTATTTT.

The V gene is TRBV4-1, the J gene TRBJ1-5; tentatively, D is TRBD1 (5 bases). Trimming removed 3 bases at V and 2 bases at J, with 14 bases between. The CDR3 is made up of 16 amino acids. Germline V gene sequence: CDR1 MGHRA, CDR2 YSYEKL. The CDR3, as DNA: TGCGCCAGCAGCCAGGGGGGGGGATTAGGCAATCAGCCCCAGCATTTT. Protein: CASSQGGGLGNQPQHF.

The chain is built from TRBV6-5 and TRBJ2-1; D is uncertain. The germline gives CDR1 MNHEY, CDR2 SVGAGI. The CDR3 consists of 13 residues. With 9 bases removed from V and 2 bases from J, the gap between germline ends came to 11 bases. For the CDR3, the DNA is TGTGCCAGTCAGGCTAAACCCTACAATGAGCAGTTCTTC. Translating gives CASQAKPYNEQFF.

CDR3 in amino acids: CASSLQRLTDTQYF. CDR3 DNA sequence: TGCGCCAGCAGCTTACAGCGCTTGACAGATACGCAGTATTTT. The rearrangement joins TRBV5-1 to TRBJ2-3, with no clear D. CDR3 size: 14 residues. Trimming cost V 2 bases and J 3 bases, with 10 bases left between them. Germline V gene data show CDR1 as SGHRS and CDR2 as YFSETQ. The full variable domain, in which reference TRBV5-1 and TRBJ2-3 provide the parts outside the CDR3, is KAGVTQTPRYLIKTRGQQVTLSCSPISGHRSVSWYQQTPGQGLQFLFEYFSETQRNKGNFPGRFSGRQFSNSRSEMNVSTLELGDSALYLCASSLQRLTDTQYFGPGTRLTVL.

The genes are TRBV7-3 and TRBJ2-7; no clear D. Germline lookup yields CDR1 SGHTA and CDR2 FQGTGA. CDR3 length: 14 residues. V was cut by 5 bases and J by 6 bases, with 17 bases left in between. The CDR3 region is CASSPGPIKGEQYF. For the CDR3, the DNA is TGTGCCAGCAGCCCTGGCCCCATAAAAGGCGAGCAGTACTTC.

The rearrangement joins TRBV19 to TRBJ1-4, with 8 positions matching TRBD1. Germline V gene sequence: CDR1 LNHDA, CDR2 SQIVND (reference sequence). The CDR3 runs to 15 residues. J gave up 0 bases and V 6 bases, and 3 bases lay outside the gene matches. CDR3 region: CASRDRGSTNEKLFF. The CDR3, as DNA: TGTGCCAGTAGAGACAGGGGCTCAACTAATGAAAAACTGTTTTTT. Based on the CDR3 plus reference TRBV19 and TRBJ1-4, the full variable domain is DGGITQSPKYLFRKEGQNVTLSCEQNLNHDAMYWYRQDPGQGLRLIYYSQIVNDFQKGDIAEGYSVSREKKESFPLTVTSAQKNPTAFYLCASRDRGSTNEKLFFGSGTQLSVL.

The sample holds one count of this clone. The J gene is TRBJ1-2, the V gene TRBV7-9; D uncertain. The CDR3 is 15 residues long. Germline CDR1 and CDR2: SEHNR and FQNEAQ (reference sequence). The V gene lost 2 bases and the J gene lost 4 bases, with 14 bases spanning the gap. CDR3 loop: CASSLIKKGSYGYTF. The CDR3 bases are TGTGCCAGCAGCTTAATAAAGAAAGGGAGCTATGGCTACACCTTC.

This clone turned up a few times. The J gene is TRBJ1-5, the V gene TRBV6-1, with D maybe TRBD1 (5 bases). CDR3 length equals 14 residues. V lost 6 bases to trimming and J lost 7 bases, with 16 bases between them. Germline loops: CDR1 MNHNS, CDR2 SASEGT. CDR3 sequence (DNA): TGTGCCAGCAGGGAGTACACCGGGACCCAGCCCCAGCATTTT. Protein product: CASREYTGTQPQHF.